This passage covers 18 T cell receptor beta chains from one sample sequenced in a study of blood T cell repertoires in COVID-19. Generated by immunoSEQ multiplex PCR, the TCRdb table keeps only in-frame clones and is missing some. Among fewer than 60,000 clones, about four fifths were seen once, and the ten largest hold 25%. Material: peripheral blood. Source of these receptors: a human donor in a cohort sampled during active COVID-19.

The rearrangement uses TRBV24-1 and TRBJ1-5; D call uncertain. From germline, CDR1 is KGHDR and CDR2 SFDVKD. The CDR3 sequence is 14 residues long. V gave up 4 bases and J gave up 3 bases, with 9 bases separating them. The CDR3, as DNA: TGTGCCACCAGTGAGGGCGATTTCAATCAGCCCCAGCATTTT. Its translation: CATSEGDFNQPQHF.

The chain carries TRBV5-1 and TRBJ2-3, with 11 bases identical to TRBD1. CDR1 SGHRS and CDR2 YFSETQ come from the germline V gene. This CDR3 is built from 16 residues. The J segment lost 5 bases and the V segment lost 4 bases, leaving 9 bases of the junction unmatched. The CDR3 sequence is CASSRDGTGGLDTQYF. The CDR3 DNA follows: TGCGCCAGCAGCAGAGACGGGACAGGGGGTTTAGATACGCAGTATTTT.

The chain combines TRBV7-9 with TRBJ2-3, with D tentatively TRBD2 (5 bases). Germline V gene lookup returns CDR1 SEHNR and CDR2 FQNEAQ (reference sequence). The V end lost 1 base, the J end lost 3 bases, and 11 bases lay between the germline ends. The CDR3 loop spans 15 amino acids. The CDR3 DNA reads as TGTGCCAGCAGCTTAGGATTGAGGGAAACAGATACGCAGTATTTT. Its protein product is CASSLGLRETDTQYF.

This clone occurred a few times. V and J are TRBV7-7 and TRBJ2-1, with a weak D call TRBD2 (5 bases). CDR1 SSHAT and CDR2 FNYEAQ come from the germline V gene (reference sequence). This CDR3 has 13 amino acids. The V end was cut by 5 bases, the J end by 7 bases, with 12 bases between. In DNA, the CDR3 is TGTGCCAGCAGCCCTAGCCCTTGGAATGAGCAGTTCTTC. This encodes CASSPSPWNEQFF.

The J gene is TRBJ1-6, the V gene TRBV27, with D possibly being TRBD1 (5 bases). The CDR3 has 16 amino acids. V lost 3 bases to trimming and J lost 10 bases, with 19 bases between them. Germline V lookup: CDR1 MNHEY, CDR2 SMNVEV (reference sequence). CDR3 residues: CASSLTSGSRISPLHF. The CDR3 nucleotides are TGTGCCAGCAGTTTGACATCAGGGTCAAGAATCTCACCCCTCCACTTT.

The chain combines TRBV10-3 with TRBJ1-1, with unresolved D. The germline gives CDR1 ENHRY, CDR2 SYGVKD. The length of the CDR3 is 14 residues. With 10 bases removed from V and 1 base from J, the gap between germline ends came to 16 bases. As DNA, the CDR3 is TGTGCCACGAGAAAACCCACAGCGAACACTGAAGCTTTCTTT. Its protein product is CATRKPTANTEAFF.

The rearrangement uses TRBV6-5 and TRBJ2-3; 9 bases are a match to TRBD2. The CDR3 runs to 14 residues. The junction had 8 bases not matched to a gene; V was cut back by 8 bases and J by 5 bases. The germline CDR1 and CDR2 sequences are MNHEY and SVGAGI. CDR3 coding DNA: TGTGCCAGCGATCCAGGCGGGGGGGGAGATACGCAGTATTTT. It yields the protein CASDPGGGGDTQYF.

The rearrangement uses TRBV19 and TRBJ1-2; TRBD1 aligns across 7 bases. The J segment lost 4 bases and the V segment lost 8 bases, leaving 10 bases of the junction unmatched. CDR3 length: 14 residues. In germline, CDR1 is LNHDA, CDR2 SQIVND (reference sequence). In DNA form, the CDR3 reads TGTGCCAGTTGGGTGGACAGGTCGAGCTATGGCTACACCTTC. This gives the protein CASWVDRSSYGYTF.

The genes are TRBV9 and TRBJ1-1; D gene unclear. Trimming left V 3 bases short and J 3 bases short, with 12 bases between. This CDR3 has 14 amino acids. The germline V gene encodes CDR1 SGDLS and CDR2 YYNGEE. CDR3 in amino acids: CASSGGSGYTEAFF. As DNA, the CDR3 is TGTGCCAGCAGCGGCGGTAGCGGGTACACTGAAGCTTTCTTT.

This clone turned up a few times. V gene TRBV9 combines with J gene TRBJ2-7; the D gene is possibly TRBD2 (6 bases). The CDR3 has 12 residues. Trimming left V 7 bases short and J 4 bases short, with 12 bases between. Germline loops: CDR1 SGDLS, CDR2 YYNGEE. DNA of the CDR3: TGTGCCAGCGGGCGGGAACCATACGAGCAGTACTTC. It specifies CASGREPYEQYF.

The chain joins TRBV7-9 to TRBJ2-1; 8 nucleotides align to TRBD1. Germline V gene lookup returns CDR1 SEHNR and CDR2 FQNEAQ (reference sequence). CDR3 length: 11 amino acids. The junction had 3 bases not matched to a gene; V was cut back by 5 bases and J by 12 bases. CDR3 in amino acids: CASSLGQGQFF. CDR3 in DNA: TGTGCCAGCAGCCTAGGACAGGGGCAGTTCTTC.

By share, this clone ranks as medium-sized. The chain recombines TRBV6-2 or TRBV6-3 with TRBJ2-7; perhaps TRBD2 as D (5 bases). CDR1 and CDR2 from the germline V gene are MNHEY and SVGEGT. The CDR3 length is 15 residues. V lost 0 bases and J lost 2, with 11 bases in between. The CDR3 coding sequence is TGTGCCAGCAGTTACTCGGGCGGGTTCACCTACGAGCAGTACTTC. Its translation: CASSYSGGFTYEQYF.

V usage is TRBV28 and J usage is TRBJ1-2; a possible D gene is TRBD1 (6 bases). The V end was cut by 5 bases, the J end by 13 bases, with 14 bases between. Germline loops: CDR1 MDHEN, CDR2 SYDVKM. The CDR3 sequence is 11 residues long. The CDR3 region is CASSANRECTF. The CDR3, as DNA: TGTGCCAGCAGTGCGAACAGGGAGTGCACCTTC.

The chain has TRBV7-8 and TRBJ2-5; 9 bases match TRBD2. V dropped 4 bases and J dropped 3; count of bases not matched to a gene: 6. Germline V gene data show CDR1 as SGHVS and CDR2 as FQNEAQ. The CDR3 sequence is 15 residues long. In nucleotides, the CDR3 is TGTGCCAGCAGCTCCGCGGGGGGGGCCGAAGAGACCCAGTACTTC. This gives the protein CASSSAGGAEETQYF. The entire variable domain, with the rest obtained from reference TRBV7-8 and TRBJ2-5, is as follows: GAGVSQSPRYKVAKRGQDVALRCDPISGHVSLFWYQQALGQGPEFLTYFQNEAQLDKSGLPSDRFFAERPEGSVSTLKIQRTQQEDSAVYLCASSSAGGAEETQYFGPGTRLLVL.

The chain links TRBV6-5 to TRBJ1-3, with D maybe TRBD1 (6 bases). Germline CDR1 and CDR2: MNHEY and SVGAGI. The CDR3 consists of 14 residues. V was trimmed by 5 bases and J by 0 bases, leaving 8 bases between them. CDR3 bases: TGTGCCAGCAGTCCGGACAGCTCTGGAAACACCATATATTTT. Translated: CASSPDSSGNTIYF.

V is TRBV9 and J is TRBJ1-6; 10 bases map to TRBD1. The V gene's germline CDR1 is SGDLS and CDR2 YYNGEE. The CDR3 sequence is 14 residues long. J was trimmed by 10 bases and V by 4 bases; bases with no gene match: 5. CDR3 in DNA: TGTGCCAGCAGCTTCGGGACAGGGGAATCACCCCTCCACTTT. Amino acid sequence: CASSFGTGESPLHF. Based on the CDR3 plus reference TRBV9 and TRBJ1-6, the full variable domain is DSGVTQTPKHLITATGQRVTLRCSPRSGDLSVYWYQQSLDQGLQFLIQYYNGEERAKGNILERFSAQQFPDLHSELNLSSLELGDSALYFCASSFGTGESPLHFGNGTRLTVT.

The sample holds one count of this clone. The rearrangement uses TRBV10-1 and TRBJ2-1; tentative D call: TRBD2 (6 bases). Per the germline V gene, CDR1 is WNHNN and CDR2 is SYGVQD (reference sequence). Trimming removed 10 bases from V and 6 bases from J, with 19 bases in between. There are 14 residues in the CDR3. CDR3 protein: CATSGIAERNEQFF. The DNA of the CDR3 is TGCGCCACCTCTGGGATAGCGGAACGCAATGAGCAGTTCTTC.

The V gene is TRBV27, the J gene TRBJ1-1; 7 bases fit TRBD1. This CDR3 has 14 residues. After removal of 6 bases from V and 4 bases from J, the junction contained 8 bases not matched to a gene. Germline V lookup: CDR1 MNHEY, CDR2 SMNVEV (reference sequence). Here the CDR3 reads CASRTGMVGTEAFF. In DNA, the CDR3 is TGTGCCAGCAGGACAGGGATGGTGGGCACTGAAGCTTTCTTT.